The 22 T cell receptor beta chains below were found in one sample sequenced in a study of T cell responses to AZD1222 COVID-19 vaccine. TCRdb's copy holds only in-frame clones and misses some; the assay was immunoSEQ multiplex PCR. The sample includes under 95,000 clones, about 86% seen only once; the top ten take approximately 8%. The starting material was peripheral blood, obtained on day 0 of AZD1222 vaccination. The receptors stem from an adult in good health.

V and J are TRBV7-2 and TRBJ2-1; 8 bases agree with TRBD2. Germline lookup yields CDR1 SGHTA and CDR2 FQGNSA. The ends lost 5 bases at V and 7 bases at J; junction bases unmatched: 10. The CDR3 extends over 15 amino acids. The CDR3 is CASSHGLAQLNEQFF. The DNA for the CDR3 is TGTGCCAGCAGCCACGGACTAGCACAGTTGAATGAGCAGTTCTTC.

The rearrangement links TRBV29-1 to TRBJ1-1; D is ambiguous. The CDR3 has 10 amino acids. The V gene's germline CDR1 is SQVTM and CDR2 ANQGSEA. Trimming removed 1 base at V and 10 bases at J, with 7 bases between. The CDR3 DNA follows: TGCAGCGTTGAAGGGGTCAGAGCTTTCTTT. Translated, it gives CSVEGVRAFF.

The J gene is TRBJ2-3, the V gene TRBV19; D tentatively reads TRBD1 or TRBD2 (5 bases each). V was cut by 3 bases and J by 4 bases, with 23 bases left in between. Germline V CDR1 and CDR2: LNHDA, SQIVND (reference sequence). The CDR3 totals 18 residues. The CDR3 coding sequence is TGTGCCAGTAGTATCGATGGACCGGGGCCTCCGCACGCAGATACGCAGTATTTT. This codes for CASSIDGPGPPHADTQYF.

This clone was seen more than once but under ten times. V and J are TRBV28 and TRBJ1-2; TRBD1 matches 7 bases. The germline gives CDR1 MDHEN, CDR2 SYDVKM. V lost 6 bases, J lost 4 bases, and 5 bases stayed unmatched. The CDR3 extends over 13 amino acids. The CDR3 DNA reads TGTGCCAGCAGCCCGGACAGGAGCTATGGCTACACCTTC. This gives the protein CASSPDRSYGYTF.

In DNA form, the CDR3 reads TGTGCCAGCAGAAATATACAGGGCCTGAACACTGAAGCTTTCTTT. This translates into CASRNIQGLNTEAFF. J is TRBJ1-1 and V is TRBV5-8, with D tentatively TRBD1 (6 bases). The CDR3 has 15 residues. The ends were cut back, 5 bases at V and 0 bases at J, with 14 bases in the middle. CDR1 SGHTS and CDR2 YDEGEE come from the germline V gene.

This clone was seen only once. The CDR3 reads CASSLPYRGMAYGYTF. For the CDR3, the DNA is TGTGCCAGCAGCTTACCGTACAGGGGTATGGCCTATGGCTACACCTTC. The chain couples TRBV7-2 to TRBJ1-2, with TRBD1 matching 7 bases. This CDR3 has 16 amino acids. The germline V gene encodes CDR1 SGHTA and CDR2 FQGNSA. V shed 2 bases, J shed 4 bases, and the junction held 10 bases outside the gene matches.

This chain uses TRBV6-6 with TRBJ1-5; D is perhaps TRBD1 (5 bases). CDR1 is MNHNY, CDR2 SVGAGI, per germline (reference sequence). The CDR3 spans 14 residues. V dropped 0 bases and J dropped 5 bases, with 8 bases sitting between them. The CDR3 spells CASSYSGGDQPQHF. The CDR3 DNA reads TGTGCCAGCAGTTACTCTGGGGGGGATCAGCCCCAGCATTTT.

J is TRBJ1-1 and V is TRBV29-1; no firm D call. The ends were cut back, 1 base at V and 4 bases at J, with 7 bases in the middle. CDR1 and CDR2 (germline): SQVTM, ANQGSEA. This CDR3 spans 12 amino acids. The chain's CDR3 is CSVEGQTTEAFF. As DNA, the CDR3 is TGCAGCGTTGAAGGGCAGACCACTGAAGCTTTCTTT.

The chain uses TRBV28 and TRBJ2-7, with a possible D match to TRBD2 (6 bases). CDR1 MDHEN and CDR2 SYDVKM come from the germline V gene. This CDR3 spans 16 amino acids. V lost 4 bases and J lost 2, with 18 bases in between. CDR3 amino acids: CASSYGDAGRTYEQYF. The CDR3 DNA is TGTGCCAGCAGTTACGGGGATGCGGGACGGACCTACGAGCAGTACTTC.

This sequence joins TRBV5-1 and TRBJ2-1, with TRBD2 identical over 12 bases. The CDR3 totals 17 residues. Looked up from germline, CDR1 is SGHRS and CDR2 is YFSETQ. V dropped 4 bases and J dropped 0; count of bases not matched to a gene: 5. The CDR3 here is CASSKTSGSLSYNEQFF. DNA of the CDR3: TGCGCCAGCAGCAAGACTAGCGGGAGTCTCTCCTACAATGAGCAGTTCTTC.

The chain is built from TRBV19 and TRBJ1-3; D gene unclear. Trimming took 7 bases from V and 4 from J, leaving 17 bases between them. This CDR3 comprises 15 residues. CDR1 is LNHDA and CDR2 is SQIVND in the germline V gene (reference sequence). CDR3 nucleotide sequence: TGTGCCAGTACCCAAGAAAGGGTTTTCGGAAACACCATATATTTT. This codes for CASTQERVFGNTIYF.

This chain connects TRBV7-8 to TRBJ1-4; no reliable D call. Deletions cut 1 base from V and 1 base from J, with 4 bases between. CDR1 SGHVS and CDR2 FQNEAQ come from the germline V gene. This CDR3 is 14 amino acids long. The CDR3 nucleotides are TGTGCCAGCAGCTTAGGGAGAACTAATGAAAAACTGTTTTTT. Translating gives CASSLGRTNEKLFF.

The rearrangement joins TRBV7-9 to TRBJ2-7; no reliable D call. Trimming shortened V by 5 bases and J by 7 bases, and 12 bases separated the two germline ends. Germline V CDR1 and CDR2: SEHNR, FQNEAQ (reference sequence). CDR3 length equals 12 residues. CDR3 bases: TGTGCCAGCAGCCCCCAGTACCTAGAGCAGTACTTC. This translates into CASSPQYLEQYF.

The rearrangement joins TRBV10-1 to TRBJ2-1; 10 positions agree with TRBD2. The germline V gene encodes CDR1 WNHNN and CDR2 SYGVQD (reference sequence). CDR3 size: 13 residues. V dropped 5 bases and J dropped 8; count of bases not matched to a gene: 3. CDR3 in DNA: TGCGCCAGCAGTTTAGCGGGAGGCGATGAGCAGTTCTTC. Its protein product is CASSLAGGDEQFF.

The chain carries TRBV28 and TRBJ2-5; no firm D call. CDR1 and CDR2 from the germline V gene are MDHEN and SYDVKM. CDR3 size: 15 residues. V was shortened by 6 bases and J by 2 bases, with 16 bases between the two germline ends. CDR3 bases: TGTGCCAGCAGCCATAGTCCTCTCGGGCAAGAGACCCAGTACTTC. Translating it yields CASSHSPLGQETQYF.

DNA of the CDR3: TGTGCCAGCAGCGTAGGGCAGCCCTTCTTTTATGGCTACACCTTC. It codes for CASSVGQPFFYGYTF. The chain employs TRBV9 and TRBJ1-2; D call uncertain. V was cut by 0 bases and J by 5 bases, with 14 bases left in between. The CDR3 runs 15 residues. Germline values: CDR1 SGDLS, CDR2 YYNGEE.

CDR3 residues: CATVPGQATPYEQYF. Here the CDR3 DNA reads TGTGCCACCGTCCCCGGACAGGCCACCCCCTACGAGCAGTACTTC. The chain recombines TRBV10-3 with TRBJ2-7; 7 nucleotides line up with TRBD1. Trimming cost V 10 bases and J 2 bases; bases outside gene matches: 14. This CDR3 spans 15 amino acids. Germline V gene lookup returns CDR1 ENHRY and CDR2 SYGVKD.

This rearrangement joins TRBV6-2 or TRBV6-3 to TRBJ2-3; 11 bases are a match to TRBD2. The trim removed 0 bases at V and 0 bases at J, leaving 11 bases unmatched. Germline CDR1 and CDR2: MNHEY and SVGEGT. This CDR3 has 20 amino acids. The CDR3 sequence is CASSYSRPGLAEQSTDTQYF. The CDR3 DNA is TGTGCCAGCAGTTACTCGAGACCGGGACTAGCGGAACAAAGCACAGATACGCAGTATTTT.

The chain uses TRBV18 and TRBJ1-5; D might be TRBD1 (5 bases). V was pared by 0 bases and J by 7 bases, with 10 bases between. The CDR3 is made up of 14 amino acids. The germline V gene encodes CDR1 KGHSH and CDR2 LQKENI. Here the CDR3 reads CASSPPGVEQPQHF. CDR3 bases: TGTGCCAGCTCACCACCAGGGGTTGAGCAGCCCCAGCATTTT.

The chain joins TRBV18 to TRBJ2-7; weak D call: TRBD2 (6 bases). Trimming stripped 3 bases from V and 0 bases from J, with 12 bases between. CDR1 KGHSH and CDR2 LQKENI come from the germline V gene. CDR3 size: 15 residues. CDR3 loop: CASSPPGTDSYEQYF. CDR3 DNA sequence: TGTGCCAGCTCACCCCCGGGGACTGACTCCTACGAGCAGTACTTC.

CDR3 amino acids: CASSERGSGTEAFF. The DNA for the CDR3 is TGTGCCAGCAGCGAACGGGGGTCCGGCACTGAAGCTTTCTTT. The V gene is TRBV9, the J gene TRBJ1-1; TRBD1 is a possible D gene (5 bases). Germline V gene lookup returns CDR1 SGDLS and CDR2 YYNGEE. The CDR3 runs to 14 residues. Trimming left V 3 bases short and J 4 bases short, with 13 bases between.

V usage is TRBV12-3 or TRBV12-4 and J usage is TRBJ1-4, with D hard to call. This CDR3 spans 13 amino acids. The germline V and J ends were trimmed by 3 bases and 7 bases, with 9 bases remaining between them. DNA for the CDR3: TGTGCCAGCAGTTTCACGGGGAGTGAAAAACTGTTTTTT. Translation: CASSFTGSEKLFF.